Listed below are T cell receptor beta chains from one sample, sequenced in a study of blood T cell repertoires in COVID-19. Sequencing was performed with immunoSEQ multiplex PCR; in TCRdb, only in-frame clones are kept and a portion is missing. The profile shows around 400,000 clones, roughly 90% of them singletons. The sample taken for sequencing was peripheral blood. These receptors came from a man in his forties with acute or convalescent COVID-19. The CDR3 runs from the conserved cysteine through the conserved F or W. The D gene is left open where the match is weak. Size is omitted from some rows. Given values are once, few, many or a class for expanded clones.

clone size,J gene,V gene,D gene,CDR3 protein,CDR3 DNA
few,TRBJ1-6,TRBV7-2,.,CASSPQTGPEPLHF,TGTGCCAGCAGCCCGCAGACAGGTCCAGAACCCCTCCACTTT
.,TRBJ1-2,TRBV7-6,.,CASSLEAGTNYGYTF,TGTGCCAGCAGCTTAGAGGCAGGCACCAACTATGGCTACACCTTC
.,TRBJ1-1,TRBV10-3,.,CAISDWATKVNTEAFF,TGTGCCATCAGTGATTGGGCCACCAAGGTGAACACTGAAGCTTTCTTT
.,TRBJ1-1,TRBV6-6,TRBD1,CASSQDRLNTEAFF,TGTGCCAGCAGCCAGGACAGGTTGAACACTGAAGCTTTCTTT
once,TRBJ2-3,TRBV12-3/TRBV12-4,.,CASSGEFPDTQYF,TGTGCCAGCAGCGGGGAATTCCCAGATACGCAGTATTTT
.,TRBJ2-2,TRBV9,.,CASSLTGSGELFF,TGTGCCAGCAGCCTCACTGGGAGCGGGGAGCTGTTTTTT
.,TRBJ1-2,TRBV13,TRBD1,CASSLPGQGINYGYTF,TGTGCCAGCAGCTTACCAGGACAGGGGATAAACTATGGCTACACCTTC
once,TRBJ2-3,TRBV5-1,.,CASSFREFGGATDTQYF,TGCGCCAGCAGCTTTCGGGAGTTTGGGGGGGCTACAGATACGCAGTATTTT
.,TRBJ2-1,TRBV4-1,TRBD2,CASNQASGSYNEQFF,TGCGCCAGCAACCAAGCTAGCGGGTCCTACAATGAGCAGTTCTTC
.,TRBJ1-6,TRBV5-1,.,CASSCFLGHNSPLHF,TGCGCCAGCAGCTGCTTCCTGGGCCATAATTCACCCCTCCACTTT
.,TRBJ2-3,TRBV9,TRBD1,CASSISGTGGVADTQYF,TGTGCCAGCAGCATCTCCGGGACAGGGGGCGTCGCAGATACGCAGTATTTT
.,TRBJ2-2,TRBV7-9,.,CASQGSDGELFF,TGTGCCAGCCAGGGGTCGGATGGGGAGCTGTTTTTT
.,TRBJ1-2,TRBV7-8,TRBD1,CASSPWTGANYGYTF,TGTGCCAGCAGCCCTTGGACAGGAGCTAACTATGGCTACACCTTC
.,TRBJ2-1,TRBV24-1,TRBD2,CATSDSGTSRLYEQFF,TGTGCCACCAGTGATTCCGGGACTAGCCGTTTGTATGAGCAGTTCTTC
.,TRBJ1-5,TRBV5-8,TRBD1,CASGDRVPGNQPQHF,TGTGCCAGCGGGGACAGGGTTCCAGGCAATCAGCCCCAGCATTTT
.,TRBJ1-5,TRBV19,TRBD1,CASSLGQGRIQPQHF,TGTGCCAGTAGTTTGGGACAGGGGAGGATCCAGCCCCAGCATTTT
.,TRBJ1-6,TRBV28,TRBD1,CASSPKKTGFNSPLHF,TGTGCCAGCAGTCCAAAAAAGACAGGGTTTAATTCACCCCTCCACTTT
.,TRBJ1-4,TRBV5-1,.,CASSSSTTHSEKLFF,TGCGCCAGCAGCTCGTCGACAACTCATAGTGAAAAACTGTTTTTT
once,TRBJ1-5,TRBV24-1,.,CATLTRQPGNQPQHF,TGTGCCACCCTAACGCGACAGCCTGGTAATCAGCCCCAGCATTTT
.,TRBJ2-1,TRBV19,.,CASTSAAYNEQFF,TGTGCCAGTACCTCAGCGGCGTACAATGAGCAGTTCTTC
few,TRBJ1-4,TRBV9,TRBD1,CASSAWTGRGEKLFF,TGTGCCAGCAGCGCCTGGACAGGGCGAGGAGAAAAACTGTTTTTT
.,TRBJ2-1,TRBV24-1,TRBD1,CATSDTRQGGHEQFF,TGTGCCACCAGTGACACACGACAGGGTGGCCATGAGCAGTTCTTC
.,TRBJ1-1,TRBV5-5,.,CASSLQQGITEAFF,TGTGCCAGCAGTCTCCAACAGGGTATCACTGAAGCTTTCTTT
.,TRBJ2-7,TRBV29-1,TRBD1,CSVRDTGGSFYEQYF,TGCAGCGTCCGAGACACAGGGGGATCCTTCTACGAGCAGTACTTC
.,TRBJ1-1,TRBV18,.,CASSPGWGENTEAFF,TGTGCCAGCTCACCCGGCTGGGGGGAGAACACTGAAGCTTTCTTT
.,TRBJ1-6,TRBV27,.,CASSFGGRSPLHF,TGTGCCAGCAGTTTCGGGGGACGCTCACCCCTCCACTTT
.,TRBJ2-2,TRBV18,TRBD2,CASSPASGRFGELFF,TGTGCCAGCTCACCTGCTAGCGGGAGATTCGGGGAGCTGTTTTTT
.,TRBJ1-1,TRBV2,.,CASSDQNTEAFF,TGTGCCAGCAGTGACCAGAACACTGAAGCTTTCTTT
few,TRBJ2-2,TRBV7-9,.,CASSLAGRGNTGELFF,TGTGCCAGCAGCTTAGCTGGACGGGGGAACACCGGGGAGCTGTTTTTT
.,TRBJ1-1,TRBV3-1/TRBV3-2,.,CASSQVTGTTEAFF,TGTGCCAGCAGCCAAGTGACAGGCACCACTGAAGCTTTCTTT
.,TRBJ2-1,TRBV10-1,TRBD2,CASSESKPSGYNEQFF,TGCGCCAGCAGTGAGTCCAAGCCTAGCGGATACAATGAGCAGTTCTTC
few,TRBJ1-1,TRBV2,.,CASREGQRAFF,TGTGCCAGCAGGGAGGGGCAGAGAGCTTTCTTT
.,TRBJ1-1,TRBV7-2,TRBD1,CASSITSRDRDTEAFF,TGTGCCAGCAGCATCACGAGCCGGGACAGGGACACTGAAGCTTTCTTT
.,TRBJ1-2,TRBV11-2,TRBD1,CASSLLIGTGAGYTF,TGTGCCAGCAGCTTATTGATTGGGACAGGTGCTGGCTACACCTTC
.,TRBJ1-2,TRBV18,.,CASSPPGANYGYTF,TGTGCCAGCTCACCCCCAGGCGCGAACTATGGCTACACCTTC
once,TRBJ1-1,TRBV19,.,CASSMTTVNTEAFF,TGTGCCAGTAGTATGACGACAGTGAACACTGAAGCTTTCTTT
.,TRBJ1-5,TRBV12-3/TRBV12-4,TRBD1,CASSEEQGLPQHF,TGTGCCAGCAGCGAAGAACAGGGGTTACCCCAGCATTTT
.,TRBJ1-1,TRBV7-9,TRBD1,CASSPTGIRDTEAFF,TGTGCCAGCAGCCCGACAGGGATTCGAGACACTGAAGCTTTCTTT
.,TRBJ2-1,TRBV28,.,CASRRSILAGGNEQFF,TGTGCCAGCAGACGCTCAATACTAGCTGGGGGTAATGAGCAGTTCTTC
.,TRBJ1-2,TRBV3-1/TRBV3-2,.,CASSQADRNLGYTF,TGTGCCAGCAGCCAAGCAGACAGGAACTTGGGCTACACCTTC
.,TRBJ1-4,TRBV19,.,CASSILGTNEKLFF,TGTGCCAGTAGTATCCTCGGGACTAATGAAAAACTGTTTTTT
.,TRBJ2-3,TRBV2,TRBD1,CASSEMTGGLGDTQYF,TGTGCCAGCAGTGAAATGACAGGGGGCTTAGGGGATACGCAGTATTTT